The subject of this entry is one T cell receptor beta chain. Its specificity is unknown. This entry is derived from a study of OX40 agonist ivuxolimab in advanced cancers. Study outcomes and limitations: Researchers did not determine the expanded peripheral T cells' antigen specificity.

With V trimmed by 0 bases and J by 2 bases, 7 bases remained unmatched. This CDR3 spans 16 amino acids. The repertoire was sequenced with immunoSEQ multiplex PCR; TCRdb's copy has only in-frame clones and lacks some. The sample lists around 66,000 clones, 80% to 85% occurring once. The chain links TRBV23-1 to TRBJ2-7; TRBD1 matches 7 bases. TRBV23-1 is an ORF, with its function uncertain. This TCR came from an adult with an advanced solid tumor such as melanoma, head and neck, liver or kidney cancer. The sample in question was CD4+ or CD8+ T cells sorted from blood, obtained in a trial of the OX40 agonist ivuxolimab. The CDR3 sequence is CASSQSGDDRAYEQYF. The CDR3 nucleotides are TGCGCCAGCAGTCAATCGGGAGATGACAGGGCCTACGAGCAGTACTTC.